This entry concerns a single T cell receptor beta chain. Its antigen is unknown. Researchers attached unique molecular identifiers to individual cDNA molecules. TCRdb itself ran the 5' RACE reads through MiXCR, one entry per CDR3 protein. This sample carries about 68,000 distinct CDR3 sequences, about 12% of them seen once, and the ten largest clones take under 2%. This entry is derived from a study of early T cells in non-severe SARS-CoV-2 infection. About the research overall: Investigators sequenced bulk RNA drawn from unsorted whole blood, and chains remained unpaired. General observations from the study: Private and CD4 specificities were missed by VDJdb matching, skewed to anti-spike CD8.

This sequence originates from an adult who was a healthcare worker with PCR-confirmed SARS-CoV-2 infection or an uninfected control (not recorded which). Sequenced material: whole blood.

CDR3 protein: CASSFLGLIPEAFF. The CDR3 coding sequence is TGTGCCAGCAGCTTCCTGGGTCTTATCCCTGAAGCTTTCTTT. V gene TRBV7-9 combines with J gene TRBJ1-1; D not resolved. The CDR3 is 14 amino acids. V was pared by 3 bases and J by 6 bases, with 14 bases between. Germline loops: CDR1 SEHNR, CDR2 FQNEAQ (reference sequence). Drawing the rest from reference TRBV7-9 and TRBJ1-1, the complete variable domain is DTGVSQNPRHKITKRGQNVTFRCDPISEHNRLYWYRQTLGQGPEFLTYFQNEAQLEKSRLLSDRFSAERPKGSFSTLEIQRTEQGDSAMYLCASSFLGLIPEAFFGQGTRLTVV.